This T cell receptor beta chain stems from a study of T cell repertoires in ileal Crohn's disease. Study outcomes and limitations: Sorted CD8 T cells held more high-frequency clones than CD4.

A word on this clone: The antigen is unknown.

Before sorting, lamina propria lymphocytes were separated from surgical specimens by density gradient. The ends lost 1 base at V and 1 base at J; junction bases unmatched: 5. The germline V gene encodes CDR1 SGHDT and CDR2 YYEEEE. The CDR3 consists of 16 residues. Sequencing used immunoSEQ multiplex PCR; TCRdb keeps in-frame clones, though not all of them. Here the sample spans approximately 3,400 clones, roughly 75% being singletons. Sequencing was done on a sample of CD4+ T cells sorted from the ileum. The source of this sequence is an adult with Crohn's disease. The V call is TRBV5-6, the J call TRBJ2-3, with 8 bases fitting TRBD2. As DNA, the CDR3 is TGTGCCAGCAGCTTGCGGGGGGGGCAAGGCACAGATACGCAGTATTTT. This codes for CASSLRGGQGTDTQYF.